The 25 T cell receptor beta chains listed next were all sequenced from one sample in a study of CD8 T cells in Susac syndrome. Random hexamers primed reverse transcription of 0.5 to 1 ug RNA. TCRdb re-derived calls from the immunoSEQ multiplex PCR reads in MiXCR, one entry per CDR3 protein. The data hold around 170,000 distinct CDR3 sequences, with 95% observed a single time. What was sequenced was CD4+ T cells from PBMCs. Receptor source: a human donor with Susac syndrome.

This chain connects TRBV15 to TRBJ1-2, with D unclear. The CDR3 runs 13 residues. With 4 bases removed from V and 6 bases from J, the gap between germline ends came to 12 bases. CDR1 LNHNV and CDR2 YYDKDF come from the germline V gene (reference sequence). This chain's CDR3 is CATSNRIGDGYTF. The CDR3, as DNA: TGTGCCACCAGCAACCGAATCGGCGATGGCTACACCTTC.

V and J are TRBV18 and TRBJ1-4, with D possibly TRBD1 on 5 matching bases. Trimming took 2 bases from V and 8 from J, leaving 9 bases between them. Germline CDR1 and CDR2: KGHSH and LQKENI. The CDR3 length is 13 residues. Here the CDR3 DNA reads TGTGCCAGCTCACCAGCCAAGGGGGAAAAACTGTTTTTT. It codes for CASSPAKGEKLFF. The variable domain in full, completed from reference TRBV18 and TRBJ1-4, reads NAGVMQNPRHLVRRRGQEARLRCSPMKGHSHVYWYRQLPEEGLKFMVYLQKENIIDESGMPKERFSAEFPKEGPSILRIQQVVRGDSAAYFCASSPAKGEKLFFGSGTQLSVL.

This chain connects TRBV4-1 to TRBJ2-3; TRBD2 matches 9 bases. J lost 0 bases, V lost 4 bases, and 5 bases had no gene match. CDR3 length: 16 residues. Per the germline V gene, CDR1 is MGHRA and CDR2 is YSYEKL. The CDR3 DNA sequence: TGCGCCAGCAGCCTGACACTAGCGGGTAGCACAGATACGCAGTATTTT. It is translated as CASSLTLAGSTDTQYF.

As DNA, the CDR3 is TGTGCCAGCATCGTTGGGACGGCCTACAATCAGCCCCAGCATTTT. Its protein product is CASIVGTAYNQPQHF. V and J are TRBV27 and TRBJ1-5; possibly TRBD1 for D (5 bases). This CDR3 region has 15 residues. Germline values: CDR1 MNHEY, CDR2 SMNVEV (reference sequence). V gave up 7 bases and J gave up 3 bases, with 16 bases separating them.

V is TRBV4-2 and J is TRBJ1-2, with 7 positions matching TRBD1. CDR1 and CDR2 from the germline V gene are LGHNA and YNFKEQ. The CDR3 runs to 15 residues. The ends lost 4 bases at V and 3 bases at J; junction bases unmatched: 8. CDR3 sequence reads: CASSPKRQGDYGYTF. CDR3 sequence (DNA): TGTGCCAGCAGCCCTAAGCGACAGGGCGACTATGGCTACACCTTC.

This clonotype was recorded once. The chain uses TRBV30 and TRBJ1-3; no clear D gene. Germline V gene data show CDR1 as GTSNPN and CDR2 as SVGIG (reference sequence). Trimming removed 2 bases from V and 0 bases from J, with 5 bases in between. This CDR3 has 13 amino acids. CDR3 in amino acids: CAWSSSSGNTIYF. The DNA of the CDR3 is TGTGCCTGGAGTTCAAGCTCTGGAAACACCATATATTTT. Full variable domain (missing parts from reference TRBV30 and TRBJ1-3): SQTIHQWPATLVQPVGSPLSLECTVEGTSNPNLYWYRQAAGRGLQLLFYSVGIGQISSEVPQNLSASRPQDRQFILSSKKLLLSDSGFYLCAWSSSSGNTIYFGEGSWLTVV.

The chain recombines TRBV11-2 with TRBJ2-5; D uncertain. CDR1 and CDR2 from the germline V gene are SGHAT and FQNNGV. Between the trimmed V and J ends, which lost 7 bases and 2 bases, there was a span of 14 bases. The CDR3 extends over 14 amino acids. CDR3 in amino acids: CASTYNPNQETQYF. The CDR3 DNA sequence: TGTGCCAGCACCTACAACCCCAATCAAGAGACCCAGTACTTC.

This clonotype was picked up one time. The chain is built from TRBV20-1 and TRBJ2-7; TRBD2 matches 10 bases. CDR1 is DFQATT and CDR2 is SNEGSKA in the germline V gene (reference sequence). V was clipped by 4 bases and J by 2 bases; unmatched bases: 14. The CDR3 runs to 17 residues. CDR3 in DNA: TGCAGTGCTAAGGGTCGGAGCGGGGGGGCCTTTACCTACGAGCAGTACTTC. Translation gives CSAKGRSGGAFTYEQYF.

The chain recombines TRBV12-3 or TRBV12-4 with TRBJ2-7, with D maybe TRBD2 (6 bases). This CDR3 is 12 amino acids long. Trimming shortened V by 8 bases and J by 2 bases, and 10 bases separated the two germline ends. CDR3 residues: CASAGGAYEQYF. The CDR3 DNA is TGTGCCAGCGCGGGCGGGGCCTACGAGCAGTACTTC.

The chain is built from TRBV20-1 and TRBJ1-6; 9 bases align to TRBD1. V lost 6 bases to trimming and J lost 9 bases; unmatched junction nucleotides: 9. Germline values: CDR1 DFQATT, CDR2 SNEGSKA (reference sequence). The CDR3 is 14 amino acids. The CDR3 loop reads CSARTGEVLSPLHF. DNA of the CDR3: TGCAGTGCCCGGACAGGGGAAGTTCTTTCACCCCTCCACTTT.

The CDR3 nucleotides are TGTGCCTGGCATGGGGAGTTGCACGTCAATTCACCCCTCCACTTT. Its translation is CAWHGELHVNSPLHF. This chain links TRBV30 with TRBJ1-6; D call uncertain. The germline CDR1 and CDR2 sequences are GTSNPN and SVGIG (reference sequence). Trimming removed 5 bases at V and 7 bases at J, with 18 bases between. The CDR3 loop spans 15 amino acids.

The chain carries TRBV24-1 and TRBJ2-6; TRBD1 aligns across 12 bases. CDR3 length: 18 residues. Germline values: CDR1 KGHDR, CDR2 SFDVKD. V dropped 10 bases and J dropped 4; count of bases not matched to a gene: 13. DNA for the CDR3: TGTGCCACTTCTCACCTGGGACAGGGGGCGCGAGGGGCCAACGTCCTGACTTTC. Translating it yields CATSHLGQGARGANVLTF.

The CDR3 sequence is CASSITGSGTGELFF. CDR3 in DNA: TGCGCCAGCAGCATAACAGGGTCGGGGACCGGGGAGCTGTTTTTT. V usage is TRBV4-3 and J usage is TRBJ2-2; a possible D gene is TRBD1 (6 bases). Looked up from germline, CDR1 is LGHNA and CDR2 is YSLEER. V lost 5 bases to trimming and J lost 5 bases, with 15 bases between them. This CDR3 contains 15 residues.

The rearrangement links TRBV20-1 to TRBJ2-7; 9 bases align to TRBD2. J gave up 7 bases and V 2 bases, and 3 bases lay outside the gene matches. CDR1 and CDR2 from the germline V gene are DFQATT and SNEGSKA (reference sequence). The CDR3 extends over 12 amino acids. The CDR3 DNA is TGCAGTGCTAGATTAGCGGGGGAGGAGCAGTACTTC. This translates into CSARLAGEEQYF.

A single count supports this clonotype. The chain carries TRBV21-1 and TRBJ2-7; TRBD1, the table's D call, was not compared with the DNA. TRBV21-1 is a pseudogene segment. The CDR3 has 18 residues. CDR3 protein: CASSSEGFPGQGAYEQYF. The DNA of the CDR3 is TGTGCCAGCAGCTCTGAGGGATTTCCGGGACAGGGGGCCTACGAGCAGTACTTC.

V usage is TRBV7-8 and J usage is TRBJ1-1, with D tentatively TRBD1 (5 bases). V lost 8 bases, J lost 10 bases, and 11 bases lay in between. Germline V lookup: CDR1 SGHVS, CDR2 FQNEAQ. The CDR3 totals 10 residues. CDR3 coding DNA: TGTGCCAGCGCGGGGGGATCAGCTTTCTTT. Translation: CASAGGSAFF.

This clonotype appeared a single time. This chain joins TRBV3-1 and TRBJ1-1; tentative D call: TRBD1 (5 bases). V lost 1 base and J 2 bases, leaving 8 bases between the germline ends. The CDR3 extends over 14 amino acids. The germline V gene has CDR1 LGHDT and CDR2 YNNKEL (reference sequence). DNA of the CDR3: TGTGCCAGCAGCCAAGTAGGGGAAAACACTGAAGCTTTCTTT. This codes for CASSQVGENTEAFF.

The chain uses TRBV11-3 and TRBJ2-3, with D perhaps matching TRBD2 (7 bases). The CDR3 spans 15 residues. Trimming took 1 base from V and 2 from J, leaving 10 bases between them. Germline V gene sequence: CDR1 SGHNT, CDR2 YENEEA. Here the CDR3 reads CASSLAGGTTDTQYF. The DNA for the CDR3 is TGTGCCAGCAGCTTAGCGGGGGGCACCACAGATACGCAGTATTTT.

This clonotype has a handful of counts. The chain couples TRBV11-2 to TRBJ2-5; tentatively, D is TRBD1 or TRBD2 (5 bases each). The CDR3 runs to 14 residues. Between the trimmed V and J ends, which lost 5 bases and 5 bases, there was a span of 15 bases. CDR1 SGHAT and CDR2 FQNNGV come from the germline V gene. CDR3 sequence: CASSLARGSETQYF. The CDR3 DNA reads as TGTGCCAGCAGCCTCGCCCGGGGCTCGGAGACCCAGTACTTC.

The chain uses TRBV6-5 and TRBJ1-3; weak D call: TRBD1 (6 bases). The CDR3 length is 13 residues. CDR1 is MNHEY and CDR2 is SVGAGI in the germline V gene. V lost 8 bases and J 0 bases, leaving 8 bases between the germline ends. For the CDR3, the DNA is TGTGCCAGCTTGACAGGCTCTGGAAACACCATATATTTT. Translated, it gives CASLTGSGNTIYF.

J is TRBJ2-7 and V is TRBV11-2; D unclear. Germline CDR1 SGHAT, CDR2 FQNNGV. Deletions cut 5 bases from V and 4 bases from J, with 6 bases between. This CDR3 comprises 11 residues. CDR3 region: CASSAVYEQYF. The DNA of the CDR3 is TGTGCCAGCAGCGCCGTATACGAGCAGTACTTC.

DNA of the CDR3: TGCAGTGCTAGACTAGCGGGAACCTACGAGCAGTACTTC. It yields the protein CSARLAGTYEQYF. This chain uses TRBV20-1 with TRBJ2-7; TRBD2 aligns across 9 bases. V lost 2 bases and J lost 2; bases outside the gene matches: 1. The CDR3 covers 13 residues. CDR1 is DFQATT, CDR2 SNEGSKA, per germline (reference sequence).

V gene TRBV20-1 combines with J gene TRBJ1-1; D gene unclear. Trimming stripped 2 bases from V and 8 bases from J, with 6 bases between. CDR3 length: 10 residues. Per the germline V gene, CDR1 is DFQATT and CDR2 is SNEGSKA (reference sequence). The CDR3 DNA reads TGCAGTGCTAGACCAGCCGAAGCTTTCTTT. It is translated as CSARPAEAFF.

This chain links TRBV20-1 with TRBJ2-3, with TRBD2 matching over 13 bases. The CDR3 totals 21 residues. Germline CDR1 and CDR2: DFQATT and SNEGSKA (reference sequence). V shed 6 bases and J 0 bases; nucleotides not matched to a gene: 21. The CDR3 region is CSAPVPNPGTSGDPSTDTQYF. The CDR3 DNA is TGCAGTGCACCGGTACCGAACCCCGGGACTAGCGGGGATCCTAGCACAGATACGCAGTATTTT.

The chain uses TRBV4-1 and TRBJ2-3; possibly TRBD2 for D (6 bases). Germline CDR1 and CDR2: MGHRA and YSYEKL. Trimming took 0 bases from V and 6 from J, leaving 19 bases between them. The CDR3 extends over 17 amino acids. The CDR3 loop is CASSQDGGSSFGDTQYF. The CDR3, as DNA: TGCGCCAGCAGCCAAGATGGGGGGTCTTCCTTCGGGGATACGCAGTATTTT.